These 11 T cell receptor beta chains were all obtained from the same sample, sequenced in a study of cytomegalovirus exposure and HLA in healthy donors. Primers included in the PCR were 60 Vbeta and 13 Jbeta primers. Some clones are missing from TCRdb's copy, which holds only in-frame ones; the method was immunoSEQ multiplex PCR. The profile shows 110,000 to 150,000 clones, approximately 80% of them singletons. The specimen was PBMCs. The receptor source for this set is a male donor in good health and CMV-seronegative.

The rearrangement joins TRBV5-1 to TRBJ1-2; D perhaps matches TRBD1 (6 bases). Trimming cost V 4 bases and J 4 bases, with 17 bases left between them. Germline values: CDR1 SGHRS, CDR2 YFSETQ. This CDR3 is 15 amino acids long. The CDR3: CASSPRGGDGYGYTF. As DNA, the CDR3 is TGCGCCAGCAGCCCCCGAGGGGGGGATGGCTATGGCTACACCTTC.

This rearrangement joins TRBV2 to TRBJ2-3; D uncertain. Trimming cost V 4 bases and J 0 bases, with 11 bases left between them. The CDR3 is 15 residues long. Germline assignment: CDR1 SNHLY and CDR2 FYNNEI. This chain's CDR3 is CASSVSMTSTDTQYF. For the CDR3, the DNA is TGTGCCAGCAGTGTTTCGATGACTAGCACAGATACGCAGTATTTT.

This clone has a single count. V gene TRBV14 combines with J gene TRBJ2-1; no clear D gene. There are 16 residues in the CDR3. V shed 0 bases and J shed 4 bases, with 13 bases lying between them. CDR1 SGHDN and CDR2 FVKESK come from the germline V gene. This chain's CDR3 is CASSQESARHYNEQFF. Here the CDR3 DNA reads TGTGCCAGCAGCCAAGAATCCGCCCGACATTACAATGAGCAGTTCTTC.

This clone was observed once. The genes are TRBV2 and TRBJ2-3; D gene ambiguous. This CDR3 region has 15 residues. Germline V CDR1 and CDR2: SNHLY, FYNNEI. V lost 7 bases and J 1 base, leaving 15 bases between the germline ends. For the CDR3, the DNA is TGTGCCAGCACCGTAGCCCCCTCGGGCACAGATACGCAGTATTTT. The encoded protein is CASTVAPSGTDTQYF.

The chain joins TRBV18 to TRBJ1-2; 7 bases are shared with TRBD1. The CDR3 sequence is 15 residues long. Per the germline V gene, CDR1 is KGHSH and CDR2 is LQKENI. J lost 8 bases, V lost 2 bases, and 11 bases had no gene match. The CDR3 here is CASSPVVDRVGGYTF. The CDR3 DNA reads as TGTGCCAGCTCACCAGTCGTAGACAGGGTAGGAGGCTACACCTTC.

For this clone: Other DNA sequences in this sample translate to the same CDR3. The CDR3 sequence: CASSPDRGPYNEQFF. The CDR3 DNA sequence: TGTGCCAGCAGTCCCGACAGGGGCCCCTACAATGAGCAGTTCTTC. The gene calls are TRBV27 and TRBJ2-1; 8 positions agree with TRBD1. V lost 5 bases to trimming and J lost 2 bases; unmatched junction nucleotides: 5. Per germline, CDR1 MNHEY and CDR2 SMNVEV (reference sequence). The CDR3 totals 15 residues.

This clone was found a few times. V usage is TRBV7-2 and J usage is TRBJ2-6; D may be TRBD1 (6 bases). This CDR3 spans 17 amino acids. V lost 5 bases and J 1 base, leaving 15 bases between the germline ends. The germline CDR1 and CDR2 sequences are SGHTA and FQGNSA. Here the CDR3 reads CASSRLQGTSGANVLTF. DNA of the CDR3: TGTGCCAGCAGCCGATTACAGGGTACTTCTGGGGCCAACGTCCTGACTTTC.

The chain uses TRBV5-4 and TRBJ2-3; TRBD2 agrees at 12 bases. Germline-derived CDR1 and CDR2 are SGHNT and YYREEE (reference sequence). The CDR3 loop spans 15 amino acids. V lost 3 bases to trimming and J lost 8 bases; unmatched junction nucleotides: 7. The CDR3 nucleotides read TGTGCCAGCAGCTCTAGCGGGGGGGCCGTGAGTACGCAGTATTTT. Protein: CASSSSGGAVSTQYF.

This clone has only a few counts. The chain couples TRBV11-2 to TRBJ1-1; TRBD1 might be the D (5 bases). The CDR3 runs to 13 residues. The V gene lost 6 bases and the J gene lost 10 bases, with 18 bases spanning the gap. Germline CDR1 and CDR2: SGHAT and FQNNGV. The CDR3 loop is CASRSSGGSSAFF. The CDR3 DNA reads TGTGCCAGCAGGTCATCGGGGGGTAGTTCAGCTTTCTTT.

The V call is TRBV6-6, the J call TRBJ2-7; weak D call: TRBD2 (6 bases). Germline CDR1 and CDR2: MNHNY and SVGAGI (reference sequence). Trimming pared 6 bases from V and 0 bases from J, leaving 12 bases between. This CDR3 comprises 14 residues. The CDR3 DNA is TGTGCCAGCAGGGGGGACTGGAGCTCCTACGAGCAGTACTTC. Translation: CASRGDWSSYEQYF.

This clone occurred a few times. V usage is TRBV4-1 and J usage is TRBJ2-4, with 10 bases matching TRBD1. There are 15 residues in the CDR3. V was pared by 4 bases and J by 4 bases, with 4 bases of the junction left unmatched. Per germline, CDR1 MGHRA and CDR2 YSYEKL. This chain's CDR3 is CASSPGQGTKNIQYF. The CDR3 DNA reads as TGCGCCAGCAGCCCGGGACAGGGGACAAAAAACATTCAGTACTTC.